The 17 T cell receptor beta chains below come from one sample, sequenced in a study of blood T cell repertoires in COVID-19. TCRdb's table, derived via immunoSEQ multiplex PCR, lists solely in-frame clones and lacks some. The sample holds around 120,000 clones, over 75% seen once. Sequenced input: peripheral blood. The receptors here all came from a man in his 70s with active or convalescent COVID-19.

Only a few counts were recorded for this clone. The same CDR3 can be traced to other DNA sequences in this sample. This chain connects TRBV5-1 to TRBJ1-4, with 9 bases that match TRBD1. CDR1 and CDR2 (germline): SGHRS, YFSETQ. V shed 0 bases, J shed 7 bases, and the junction held 4 bases outside the gene matches. This CDR3 spans 15 amino acids. CDR3 loop: CASSLAGQGSEKLFF. In DNA form, the CDR3 reads TGCGCCAGCAGCTTGGCAGGACAGGGGAGTGAAAAACTGTTTTTT.

This clone came up once. This CDR3 is CASSLGTGNNQPQHF. The CDR3 DNA sequence: TGTGCCAGCAGCTTAGGGACAGGGAACAATCAGCCCCAGCATTTT. V gene TRBV11-2 combines with J gene TRBJ1-5, with 8 bases aligning to TRBD1. V gave up 1 base and J gave up 3 bases; unmatched junction bases: 2. The germline V gene encodes CDR1 SGHAT and CDR2 FQNNGV. The CDR3 is 15 amino acids.

The rearrangement links TRBV27 to TRBJ1-6; D is possibly TRBD1 (6 bases). The CDR3 totals 16 residues. The germline V and J ends were trimmed by 2 bases and 1 base, with 9 bases remaining between them. Germline CDR1 is MNHEY and CDR2 is SMNVEV (reference sequence). The CDR3 reads CASSLRGGSYNSPLHF. The CDR3 coding sequence is TGTGCCAGCAGTTTAAGGGGGGGTTCCTATAATTCACCCCTCCACTTT.

The chain is built from TRBV14 and TRBJ1-1, with no clear D. Trimming stripped 4 bases from V and 8 bases from J, with 8 bases between. Germline loops: CDR1 SGHDN, CDR2 FVKESK. The CDR3 runs to 11 residues. The CDR3 DNA reads as TGTGCCAGCAGCCTGGGCTTAGAAGCTTTCTTT. Protein product: CASSLGLEAFF.

The gene calls are TRBV15 and TRBJ2-3; 9 bases are a match to TRBD1. The CDR3 extends over 14 amino acids. Germline V lookup: CDR1 LNHNV, CDR2 YYDKDF (reference sequence). V lost 8 bases and J lost 2; bases outside the gene matches: 5. The CDR3 nucleotides are TGTGCCACCGCGTACAGGGGGCTCACAGATACGCAGTATTTT. Its translation is CATAYRGLTDTQYF.

The rearrangement links TRBV21-1 to TRBJ2-5; the DNA was not used to check the table's D call, TRBD2. TRBV21-1 is labeled a pseudogene. This CDR3 is 14 amino acids long. The CDR3 here is CASSRQDYQETQYF. The CDR3 DNA reads as TGTGCCAGCAGCAGGCAGGACTACCAAGAGACCCAGTACTTC.

The chain has TRBV5-4 and TRBJ2-5; TRBD1 agrees at 8 bases. CDR1 is SGHNT and CDR2 is YYREEE in the germline V gene (reference sequence). V shed 1 base and J 2 bases; nucleotides not matched to a gene: 4. This CDR3 has 15 amino acids. In DNA, the CDR3 is TGTGCCAGCAGCTTGTTGACAGGGGAACAAGAGACCCAGTACTTC. Protein sequence: CASSLLTGEQETQYF.

This chain connects TRBV7-2 to TRBJ2-1, with TRBD2 matching over 9 bases. From germline, CDR1 is SGHTA and CDR2 FQGNSA. The CDR3 consists of 15 residues. Germline trimming cut 1 base from V and 9 bases from J; bases unmatched to any gene: 7. CDR3 residues: CASSLVSGRWSEQFF. CDR3 in DNA: TGTGCCAGCAGCTTAGTTAGCGGGAGATGGAGTGAGCAGTTCTTC.

The count of this clone is one. The J gene is TRBJ2-1, the V gene TRBV7-3; TRBD2 matches 12 bases. From germline, CDR1 is SGHTA and CDR2 FQGTGA. V dropped 1 base and J dropped 7; count of bases not matched to a gene: 2. The CDR3 consists of 15 residues. CDR3 nucleotides: TGTGCCAGCAGCTTAAAACTAGCGGGAGGTAATGAGCAGTTCTTC. Translating gives CASSLKLAGGNEQFF. Variable domain in full (rest from reference TRBV7-3 and TRBJ2-1): GAGVSQTPSNKVTEKGKYVELRCDPISGHTALYWYRQSLGQGPEFLIYFQGTGAADDSGLPNDRFFAVRPEGSVSTLKIQRTERGDSAVYLCASSLKLAGGNEQFFGPGTRLTVL.

This clone was counted only a few times. The chain uses TRBV3-1 (or the pseudogene TRBV3-2) and TRBJ2-3, with 10 positions matching TRBD2. The CDR3 covers 17 residues. J gave up 5 bases and V 1 base, and 9 bases lay outside the gene matches. Germline CDR1 and CDR2: LGHDT and YNNKEL (reference sequence). For the CDR3, the DNA is TGTGCCAGCAGCCAAGGTATGGCTAGCGGGAGCCAAGATACGCAGTATTTT. Translated, it gives CASSQGMASGSQDTQYF.

This clone was observed a single time. The V call is TRBV7-3, the J call TRBJ2-5; D remains ambiguous. The CDR3 is 13 residues long. Trimming took 5 bases from V and 5 from J, leaving 12 bases between them. Germline V gene data show CDR1 as SGHTA and CDR2 as FQGTGA. CDR3 amino acids: CASSVRVSETQYF. The CDR3 DNA reads TGTGCCAGCAGCGTTCGGGTCTCGGAGACCCAGTACTTC.

This clone was detected a few times. The chain uses TRBV6-1 and TRBJ1-5, with a possible D match to TRBD1 (6 bases). CDR3 size: 16 residues. Trimming pared 0 bases from V and 0 bases from J, leaving 9 bases between. CDR1 and CDR2 from the germline V gene are MNHNS and SASEGT. The CDR3 sequence: CASSEAGHYSNQPQHF. CDR3 sequence (DNA): TGTGCCAGCAGTGAAGCGGGACACTATAGCAATCAGCCCCAGCATTTT.

This clone has just a few counts. This chain connects TRBV9 to TRBJ2-1; maybe TRBD1 (6 bases). Trimming took off 4 bases at V and 1 base at J, with 12 bases between the two ends. The germline V gene has CDR1 SGDLS and CDR2 YYNGEE. The CDR3 has 15 residues. CDR3 loop: CASSTGKGSYNEQFF. In DNA form, the CDR3 reads TGTGCCAGCAGCACAGGGAAAGGGTCCTACAATGAGCAGTTCTTC.

In this sample, this clone turned up a few times. The chain couples TRBV19 to TRBJ2-7; the D gene is possibly TRBD1 (5 bases). Trimming pared 5 bases from V and 3 bases from J, leaving 17 bases between. Germline assignment: CDR1 LNHDA and CDR2 SQIVND (reference sequence). The CDR3 is 15 residues long. CDR3: CASSPPGWRFYEQYF. CDR3 nucleotide sequence: TGTGCCAGTAGTCCCCCAGGGTGGCGTTTCTACGAGCAGTACTTC.

The CDR3 loop is CASSYGGLMNTEAFF. The CDR3, as DNA: TGTGCCAGCAGTTACGGGGGACTCATGAACACTGAAGCTTTCTTT. The chain has TRBV6-5 and TRBJ1-1; possible D gene TRBD1, 5 bases. Germline V gene lookup returns CDR1 MNHEY and CDR2 SVGAGI. The CDR3 spans 15 residues. The V end was cut by 2 bases, the J end by 0 bases, with 10 bases between.

This clone was recorded a few times. This sequence joins TRBV2 and TRBJ2-7; 11 bases are shared with TRBD2. CDR1 and CDR2 (germline): SNHLY, FYNNEI. The ends lost 9 bases at V and 4 bases at J; junction bases unmatched: 2. The CDR3 is 12 amino acids. The CDR3 region is CASRTSGYEQYF. The CDR3 region has the DNA TGTGCCAGTAGGACTAGCGGGTACGAGCAGTACTTC.

This chain uses TRBV2 with TRBJ1-1; D perhaps matches TRBD1 (6 bases). This CDR3 spans 13 amino acids. Trimming stripped 6 bases from V and 7 bases from J, with 15 bases between. Germline V gene data show CDR1 as SNHLY and CDR2 as FYNNEI. CDR3 sequence: CASRRELQGEAFF. CDR3 nucleotide sequence: TGTGCCAGCAGGAGGGAACTACAGGGTGAAGCTTTCTTT. The whole variable domain, filled in from reference TRBV2 and TRBJ1-1, reads EPEVTQTPSHQVTQMGQEVILRCVPISNHLYFYWYRQILGQKVEFLVSFYNNEISEKSEIFDDQFSVERPDGSNFTLKIRSTKLEDSAMYFCASRRELQGEAFFGQGTRLTVV.